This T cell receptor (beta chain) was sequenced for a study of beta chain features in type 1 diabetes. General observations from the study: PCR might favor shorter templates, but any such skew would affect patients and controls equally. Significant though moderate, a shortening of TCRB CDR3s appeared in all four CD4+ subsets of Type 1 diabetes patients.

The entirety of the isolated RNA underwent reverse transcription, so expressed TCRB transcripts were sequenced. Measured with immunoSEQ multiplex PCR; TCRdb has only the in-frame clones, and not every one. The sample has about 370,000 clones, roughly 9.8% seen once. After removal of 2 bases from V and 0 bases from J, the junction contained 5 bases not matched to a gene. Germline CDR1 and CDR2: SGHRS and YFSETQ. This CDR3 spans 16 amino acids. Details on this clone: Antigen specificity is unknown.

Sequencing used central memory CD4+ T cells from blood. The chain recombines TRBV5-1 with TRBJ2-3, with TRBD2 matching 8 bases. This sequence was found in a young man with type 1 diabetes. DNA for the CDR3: TGCGCCAGCAGCTTAGACCCTAGCGGGAGCACAGATACGCAGTATTTT. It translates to CASSLDPSGSTDTQYF.